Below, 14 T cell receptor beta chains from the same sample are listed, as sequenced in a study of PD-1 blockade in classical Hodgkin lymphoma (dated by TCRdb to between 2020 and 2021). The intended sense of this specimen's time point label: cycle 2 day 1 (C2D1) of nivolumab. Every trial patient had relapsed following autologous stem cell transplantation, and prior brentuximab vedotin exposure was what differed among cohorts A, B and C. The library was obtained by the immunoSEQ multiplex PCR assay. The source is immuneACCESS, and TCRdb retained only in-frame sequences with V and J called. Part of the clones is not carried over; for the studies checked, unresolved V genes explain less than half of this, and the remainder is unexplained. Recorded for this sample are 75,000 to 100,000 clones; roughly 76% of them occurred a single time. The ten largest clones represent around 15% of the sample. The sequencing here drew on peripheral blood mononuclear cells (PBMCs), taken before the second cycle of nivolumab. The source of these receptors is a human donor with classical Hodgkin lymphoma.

CDR3 amino acids: CASRGAVGDYYEQYF. The CDR3 nucleotides are TGTGCCAGCCGGGGGGCAGTGGGGGACTACTACGAGCAGTACTTC. V usage is TRBV6-1 and J usage is TRBJ2-7; D may be TRBD2 (7 bases). CDR3 length: 15 amino acids. V lost 8 bases to trimming and J lost 3 bases, with 20 bases between them. Germline V gene sequence: CDR1 MNHNS, CDR2 SASEGT.

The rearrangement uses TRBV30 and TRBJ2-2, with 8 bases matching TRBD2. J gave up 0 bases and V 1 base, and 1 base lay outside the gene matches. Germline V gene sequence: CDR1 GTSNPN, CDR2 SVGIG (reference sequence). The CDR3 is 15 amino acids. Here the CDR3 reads CAWSALAANTGELFF. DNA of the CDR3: TGTGCCTGGAGTGCACTAGCGGCGAACACCGGGGAGCTGTTTTTT.

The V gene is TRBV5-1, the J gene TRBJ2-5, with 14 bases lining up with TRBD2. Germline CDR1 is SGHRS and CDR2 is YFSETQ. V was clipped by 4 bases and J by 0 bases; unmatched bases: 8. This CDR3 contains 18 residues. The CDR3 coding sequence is TGCGCCAGCAGCGACGGGACTAGCGGGGGCTCATACCAAGAGACCCAGTACTTC. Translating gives CASSDGTSGGSYQETQYF. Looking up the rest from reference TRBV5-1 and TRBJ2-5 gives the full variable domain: KAGVTQTPRYLIKTRGQQVTLSCSPISGHRSVSWYQQTPGQGLQFLFEYFSETQRNKGNFPGRFSGRQFSNSRSEMNVSTLELGDSALYLCASSDGTSGGSYQETQYFGPGTRLLVL.

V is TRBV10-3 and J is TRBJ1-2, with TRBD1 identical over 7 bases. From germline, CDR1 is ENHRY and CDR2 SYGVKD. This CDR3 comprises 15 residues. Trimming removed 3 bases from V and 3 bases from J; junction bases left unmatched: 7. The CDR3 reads CAISDRRQGDYGYTF. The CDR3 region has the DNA TGTGCCATCAGTGATAGGAGACAGGGCGACTATGGCTACACCTTC.

This chain's CDR3 is CAIAGDGNTIYF. CDR3 DNA sequence: TGTGCCATCGCCGGGGACGGAAACACCATATATTTT. V usage is TRBV10-3 and J usage is TRBJ1-3; D may be TRBD1 (5 bases). Looked up from germline, CDR1 is ENHRY and CDR2 is SYGVKD. Trimming stripped 8 bases from V and 4 bases from J, with 9 bases between. CDR3 length: 12 residues.

The CDR3 DNA reads TGTGCCAGCAGCTTAGGCCCGGACCGTTACAATGAGCAGTTCTTC. Its translation is CASSLGPDRYNEQFF. The chain couples TRBV11-2 to TRBJ2-1; no firm D call. The CDR3 loop spans 15 amino acids. Germline V gene data show CDR1 as SGHAT and CDR2 as FQNNGV. V lost 1 base, J lost 4 bases, and 11 bases lay in between.

This CDR3 is CASSSAQAHQPQHF. The DNA for the CDR3 is TGTGCCAGCAGTTCCGCACAGGCTCATCAGCCCCAGCATTTT. The chain is built from TRBV28 and TRBJ1-5; perhaps TRBD1 as D (5 bases). The CDR3 loop spans 14 amino acids. The V end was cut by 4 bases, the J end by 5 bases, with 12 bases between. The germline V gene encodes CDR1 MDHEN and CDR2 SYDVKM.

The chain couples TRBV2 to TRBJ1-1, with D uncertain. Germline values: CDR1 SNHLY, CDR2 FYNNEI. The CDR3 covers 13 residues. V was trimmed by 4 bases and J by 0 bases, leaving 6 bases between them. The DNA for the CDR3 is TGTGCCAGCAGTGGACAAGTGAACACTGAAGCTTTCTTT. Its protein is CASSGQVNTEAFF.

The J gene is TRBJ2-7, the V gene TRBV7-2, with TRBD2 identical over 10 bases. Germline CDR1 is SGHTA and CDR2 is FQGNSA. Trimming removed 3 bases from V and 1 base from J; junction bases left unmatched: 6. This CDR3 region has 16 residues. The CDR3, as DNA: TGTGCCAGCAGCTTGGCTAGCGGGAGTAAATCCTACGAGCAGTACTTC. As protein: CASSLASGSKSYEQYF.

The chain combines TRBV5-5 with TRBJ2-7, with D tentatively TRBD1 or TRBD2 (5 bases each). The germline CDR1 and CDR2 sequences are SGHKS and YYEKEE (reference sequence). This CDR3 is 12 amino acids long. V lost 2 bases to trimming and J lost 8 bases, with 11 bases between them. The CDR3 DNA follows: TGTGCCAGCAGCTTAGGGACCCCTCAGCAGTACTTC. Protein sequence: CASSLGTPQQYF.

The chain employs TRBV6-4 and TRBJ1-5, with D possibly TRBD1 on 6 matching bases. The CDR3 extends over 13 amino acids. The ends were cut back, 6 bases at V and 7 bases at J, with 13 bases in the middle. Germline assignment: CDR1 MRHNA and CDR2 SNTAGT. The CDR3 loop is CASSWGAGQPQHF. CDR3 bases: TGTGCCAGCAGCTGGGGGGCGGGACAGCCCCAGCATTTT.

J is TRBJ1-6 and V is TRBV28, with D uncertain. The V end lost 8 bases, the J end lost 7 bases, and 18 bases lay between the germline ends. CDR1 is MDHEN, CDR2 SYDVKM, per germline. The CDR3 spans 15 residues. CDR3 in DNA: TGTGCCAGCGGCTCCACGGGGTTAGGGAATTCACCCCTCCACTTT. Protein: CASGSTGLGNSPLHF.

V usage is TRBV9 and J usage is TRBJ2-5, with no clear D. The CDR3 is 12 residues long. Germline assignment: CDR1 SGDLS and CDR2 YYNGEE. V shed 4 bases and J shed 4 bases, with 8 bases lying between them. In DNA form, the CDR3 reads TGTGCCAGCAGCAGCGTGGCAGAGACCCAGTACTTC. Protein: CASSSVAETQYF.

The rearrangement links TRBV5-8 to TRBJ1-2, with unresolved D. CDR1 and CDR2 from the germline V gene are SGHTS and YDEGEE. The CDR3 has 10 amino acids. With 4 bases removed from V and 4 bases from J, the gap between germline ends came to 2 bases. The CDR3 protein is CASSIYGYTF. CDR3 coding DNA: TGTGCCAGCAGCATCTATGGCTACACCTTC.